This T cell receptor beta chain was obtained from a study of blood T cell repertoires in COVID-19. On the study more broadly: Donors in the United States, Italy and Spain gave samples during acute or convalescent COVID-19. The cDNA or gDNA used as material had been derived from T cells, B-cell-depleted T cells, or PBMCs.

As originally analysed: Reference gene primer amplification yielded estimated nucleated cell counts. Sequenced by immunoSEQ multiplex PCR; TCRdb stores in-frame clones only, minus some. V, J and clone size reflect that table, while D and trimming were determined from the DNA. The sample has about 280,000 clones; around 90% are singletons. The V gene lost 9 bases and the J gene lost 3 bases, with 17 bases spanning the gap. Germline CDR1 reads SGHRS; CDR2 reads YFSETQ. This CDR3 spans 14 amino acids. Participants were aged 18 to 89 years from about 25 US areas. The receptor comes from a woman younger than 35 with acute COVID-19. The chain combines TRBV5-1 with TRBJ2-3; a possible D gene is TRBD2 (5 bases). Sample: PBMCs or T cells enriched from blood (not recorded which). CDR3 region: CATGSPRVTDTQYF. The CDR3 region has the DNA TGCGCCACGGGATCTCCTCGAGTAACAGATACGCAGTATTTT.